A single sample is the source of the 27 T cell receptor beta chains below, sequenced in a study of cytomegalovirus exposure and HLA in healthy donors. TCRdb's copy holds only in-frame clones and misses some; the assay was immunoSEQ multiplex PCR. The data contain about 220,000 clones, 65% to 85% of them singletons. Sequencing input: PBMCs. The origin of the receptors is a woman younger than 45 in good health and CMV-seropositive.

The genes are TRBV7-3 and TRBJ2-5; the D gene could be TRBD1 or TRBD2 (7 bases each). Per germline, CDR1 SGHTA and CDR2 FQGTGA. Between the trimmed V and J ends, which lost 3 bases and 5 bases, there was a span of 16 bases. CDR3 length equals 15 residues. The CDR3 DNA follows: TGTGCCAGCAGCTTGGGAGGGGGCGGAATGGAGACCCAGTACTTC. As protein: CASSLGGGGMETQYF.

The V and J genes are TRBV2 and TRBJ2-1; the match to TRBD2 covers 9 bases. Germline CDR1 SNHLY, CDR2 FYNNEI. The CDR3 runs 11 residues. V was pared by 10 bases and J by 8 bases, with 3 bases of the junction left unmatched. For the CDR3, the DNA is TGTGCCAAGGCGGGAGGGGATGAGCAGTTCTTC. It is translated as CAKAGGDEQFF.

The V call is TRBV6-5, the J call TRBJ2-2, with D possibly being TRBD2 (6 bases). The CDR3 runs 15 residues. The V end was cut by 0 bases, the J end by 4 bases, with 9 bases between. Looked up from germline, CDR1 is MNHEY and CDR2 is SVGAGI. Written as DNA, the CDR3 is TGTGCCAGCAGTTACTCGAGTAGCGGCACCGGGGAGCTGTTTTTT. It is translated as CASSYSSSGTGELFF.

The CDR3 loop reads CASSVEGQGLEKLFF. As DNA, the CDR3 is TGTGCCAGCAGCGTAGAGGGACAGGGTCTTGAAAAACTGTTTTTT. This rearrangement joins TRBV9 to TRBJ1-4; TRBD1 agrees at 9 bases. Germline trimming cut 0 bases from V and 7 bases from J; bases unmatched to any gene: 4. Germline V gene sequence: CDR1 SGDLS, CDR2 YYNGEE. The CDR3 covers 15 residues.

The CDR3 nucleotides are TGTGCCTGGAACCAGGTCAATCAGCCCCAGCATTTT. Translated: CAWNQVNQPQHF. The chain has TRBV30 and TRBJ1-5; D is unclear. Trimming shortened V by 4 bases and J by 3 bases, and 7 bases separated the two germline ends. This CDR3 is 12 amino acids long. CDR1 and CDR2 (germline): GTSNPN, SVGIG (reference sequence).

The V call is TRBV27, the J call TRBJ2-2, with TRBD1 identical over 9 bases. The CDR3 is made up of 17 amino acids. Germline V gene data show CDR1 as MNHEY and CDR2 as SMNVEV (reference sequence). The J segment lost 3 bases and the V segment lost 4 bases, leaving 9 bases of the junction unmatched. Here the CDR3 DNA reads TGTGCCAGCAGTTCCCGGGACAGGGCTTCTTACACCGGGGAGCTGTTTTTT. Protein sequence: CASSSRDRASYTGELFF.

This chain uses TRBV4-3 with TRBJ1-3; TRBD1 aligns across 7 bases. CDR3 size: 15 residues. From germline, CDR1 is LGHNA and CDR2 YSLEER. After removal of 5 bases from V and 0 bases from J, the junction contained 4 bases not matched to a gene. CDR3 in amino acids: CASSSGQFSGNTIYF. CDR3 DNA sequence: TGCGCCAGCAGCTCGGGACAGTTCTCTGGAAACACCATATATTTT.

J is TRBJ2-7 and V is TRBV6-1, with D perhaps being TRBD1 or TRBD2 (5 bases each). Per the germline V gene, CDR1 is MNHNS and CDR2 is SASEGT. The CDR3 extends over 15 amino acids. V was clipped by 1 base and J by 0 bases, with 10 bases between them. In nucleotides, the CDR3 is TGTGCCAGCAGTGAAGGTCCAGGGAGCTCCTACGAGCAGTACTTC. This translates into CASSEGPGSSYEQYF.

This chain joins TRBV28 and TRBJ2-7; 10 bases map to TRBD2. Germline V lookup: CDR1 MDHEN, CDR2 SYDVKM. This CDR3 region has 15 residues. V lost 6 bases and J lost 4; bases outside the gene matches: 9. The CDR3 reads CASRRNGLAEYEQYF. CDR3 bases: TGTGCCAGCAGGAGAAACGGACTAGCGGAATACGAGCAGTACTTC.

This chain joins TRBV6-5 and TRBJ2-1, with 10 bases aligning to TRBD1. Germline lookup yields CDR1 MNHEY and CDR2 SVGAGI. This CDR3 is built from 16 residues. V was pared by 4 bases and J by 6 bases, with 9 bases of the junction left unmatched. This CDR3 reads CASSFLPGQGPNEQFF. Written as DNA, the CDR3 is TGTGCCAGCAGTTTCCTCCCGGGACAGGGGCCCAATGAGCAGTTCTTC.

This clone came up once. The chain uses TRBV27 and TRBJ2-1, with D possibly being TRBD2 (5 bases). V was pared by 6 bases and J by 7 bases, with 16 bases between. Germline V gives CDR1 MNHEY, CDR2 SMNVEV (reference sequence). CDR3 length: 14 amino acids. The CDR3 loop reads CASRGWESMNEQFF. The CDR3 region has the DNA TGTGCCAGCAGGGGCTGGGAGTCGATGAATGAGCAGTTCTTC.

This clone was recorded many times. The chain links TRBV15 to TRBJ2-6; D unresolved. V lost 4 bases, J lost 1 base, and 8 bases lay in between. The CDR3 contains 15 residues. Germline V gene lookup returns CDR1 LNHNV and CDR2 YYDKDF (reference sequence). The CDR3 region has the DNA TGTGCCACCAGCATGGTCGATTCTGGGGCCAACGTCCTGACTTTC. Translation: CATSMVDSGANVLTF.

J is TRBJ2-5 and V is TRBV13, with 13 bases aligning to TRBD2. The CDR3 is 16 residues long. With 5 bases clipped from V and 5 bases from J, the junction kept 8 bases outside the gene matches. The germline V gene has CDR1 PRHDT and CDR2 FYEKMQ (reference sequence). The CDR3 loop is CASSVRTSGSGETQYF. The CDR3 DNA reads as TGTGCCAGCAGCGTACGGACTAGCGGGAGCGGGGAGACCCAGTACTTC.

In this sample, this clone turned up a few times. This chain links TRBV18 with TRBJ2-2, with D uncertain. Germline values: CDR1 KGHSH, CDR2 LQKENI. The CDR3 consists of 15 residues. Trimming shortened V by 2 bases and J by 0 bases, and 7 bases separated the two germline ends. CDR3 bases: TGTGCCAGCTCACCAGCAGGACCGAACACCGGGGAGCTGTTTTTT. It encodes CASSPAGPNTGELFF.

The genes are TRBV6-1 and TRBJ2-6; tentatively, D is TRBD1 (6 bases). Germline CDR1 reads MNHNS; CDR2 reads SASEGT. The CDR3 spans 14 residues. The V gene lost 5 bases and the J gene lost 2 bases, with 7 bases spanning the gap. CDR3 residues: CASSSGAGANVLTF. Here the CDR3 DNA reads TGTGCCAGCAGTTCAGGGGCTGGGGCCAACGTCCTGACTTTC.

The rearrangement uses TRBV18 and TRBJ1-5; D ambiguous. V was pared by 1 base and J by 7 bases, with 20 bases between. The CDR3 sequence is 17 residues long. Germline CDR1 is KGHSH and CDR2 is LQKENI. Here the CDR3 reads CASSPQGGNLREQPQHF. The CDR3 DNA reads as TGTGCCAGCTCACCACAGGGTGGGAACCTGCGGGAGCAGCCCCAGCATTTT.

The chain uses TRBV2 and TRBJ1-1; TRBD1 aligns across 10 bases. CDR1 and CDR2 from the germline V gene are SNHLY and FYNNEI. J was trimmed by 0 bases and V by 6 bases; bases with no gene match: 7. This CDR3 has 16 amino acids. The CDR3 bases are TGTGCCAGCAGGACAGGGGGCGCTTCCATGAACACTGAAGCTTTCTTT. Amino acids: CASRTGGASMNTEAFF. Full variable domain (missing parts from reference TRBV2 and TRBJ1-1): EPEVTQTPSHQVTQMGQEVILRCVPISNHLYFYWYRQILGQKVEFLVSFYNNEISEKSEIFDDQFSVERPDGSNFTLKIRSTKLEDSAMYFCASRTGGASMNTEAFFGQGTRLTVV.

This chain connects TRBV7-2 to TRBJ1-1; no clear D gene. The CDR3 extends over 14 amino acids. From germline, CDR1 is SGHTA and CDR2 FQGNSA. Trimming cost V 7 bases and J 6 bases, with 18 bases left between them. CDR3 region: CASNIWGFAPEAFF. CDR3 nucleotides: TGTGCCAGCAACATTTGGGGTTTTGCCCCTGAAGCTTTCTTT.

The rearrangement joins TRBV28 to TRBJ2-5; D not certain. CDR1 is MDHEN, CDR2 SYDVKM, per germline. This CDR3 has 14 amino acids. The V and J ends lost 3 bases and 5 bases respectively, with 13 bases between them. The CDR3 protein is CASSFHLTGETQYF. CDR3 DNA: TGTGCCAGCAGTTTCCATTTGACCGGGGAGACCCAGTACTTC.

CDR3 DNA: TGCAGCGTCGTTTACGGGAGTCTAAATACCCAAGAGACCCAGTACTTC. It is translated as CSVVYGSLNTQETQYF. V gene TRBV29-1 combines with J gene TRBJ2-5; the D gene is possibly TRBD2 (6 bases). V lost 6 bases, J lost 1 base, and 21 bases lay in between. Germline V lookup: CDR1 SQVTM, CDR2 ANQGSEA. This CDR3 region has 16 residues.

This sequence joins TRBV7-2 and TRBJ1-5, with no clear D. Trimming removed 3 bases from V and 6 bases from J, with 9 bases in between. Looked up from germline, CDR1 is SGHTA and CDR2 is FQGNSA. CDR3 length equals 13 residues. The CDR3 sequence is CASSFNGVQPQHF. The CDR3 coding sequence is TGTGCCAGCAGCTTTAACGGGGTTCAGCCCCAGCATTTT.

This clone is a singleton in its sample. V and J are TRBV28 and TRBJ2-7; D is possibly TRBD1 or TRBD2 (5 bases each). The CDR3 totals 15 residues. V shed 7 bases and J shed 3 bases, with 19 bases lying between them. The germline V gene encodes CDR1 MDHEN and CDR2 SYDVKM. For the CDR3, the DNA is TGTGCCAGCACCCCCCGGGGCAGGACCTACTACGAGCAGTACTTC. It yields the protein CASTPRGRTYYEQYF.

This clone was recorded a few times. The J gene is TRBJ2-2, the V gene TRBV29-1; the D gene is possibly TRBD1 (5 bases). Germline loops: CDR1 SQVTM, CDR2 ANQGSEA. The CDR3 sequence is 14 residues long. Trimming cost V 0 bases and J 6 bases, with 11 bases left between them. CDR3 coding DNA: TGCAGCGTTGAAGAACAGGATGGGGCCGGGGAGCTGTTTTTT. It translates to CSVEEQDGAGELFF.

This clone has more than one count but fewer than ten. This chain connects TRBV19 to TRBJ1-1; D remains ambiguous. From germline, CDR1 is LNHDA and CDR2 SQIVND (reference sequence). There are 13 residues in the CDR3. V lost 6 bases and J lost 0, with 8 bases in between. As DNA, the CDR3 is TGTGCCAGTAGCTTGAGCATGAACACTGAAGCTTTCTTT. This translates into CASSLSMNTEAFF.

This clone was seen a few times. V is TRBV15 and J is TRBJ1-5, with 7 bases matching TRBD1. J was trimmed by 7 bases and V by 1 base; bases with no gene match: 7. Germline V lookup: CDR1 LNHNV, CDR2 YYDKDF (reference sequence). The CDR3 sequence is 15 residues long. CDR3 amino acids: CATSRVNQGGQPQHF. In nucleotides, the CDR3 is TGTGCCACCAGCAGAGTCAACCAGGGGGGACAGCCCCAGCATTTT.

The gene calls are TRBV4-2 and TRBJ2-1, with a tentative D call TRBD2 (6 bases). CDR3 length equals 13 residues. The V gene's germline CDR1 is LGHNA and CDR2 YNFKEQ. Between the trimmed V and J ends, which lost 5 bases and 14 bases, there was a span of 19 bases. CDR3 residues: CASSGPPGDTKFF. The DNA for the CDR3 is TGTGCCAGCAGCGGCCCTCCGGGAGACACGAAGTTCTTC.

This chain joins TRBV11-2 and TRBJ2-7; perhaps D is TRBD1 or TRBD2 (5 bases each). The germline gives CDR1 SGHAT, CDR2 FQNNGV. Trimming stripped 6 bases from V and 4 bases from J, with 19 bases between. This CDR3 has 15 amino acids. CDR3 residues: CASSSWERGLYEQYF. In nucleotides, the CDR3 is TGTGCCAGCAGTTCATGGGAGAGGGGATTGTACGAGCAGTACTTC.